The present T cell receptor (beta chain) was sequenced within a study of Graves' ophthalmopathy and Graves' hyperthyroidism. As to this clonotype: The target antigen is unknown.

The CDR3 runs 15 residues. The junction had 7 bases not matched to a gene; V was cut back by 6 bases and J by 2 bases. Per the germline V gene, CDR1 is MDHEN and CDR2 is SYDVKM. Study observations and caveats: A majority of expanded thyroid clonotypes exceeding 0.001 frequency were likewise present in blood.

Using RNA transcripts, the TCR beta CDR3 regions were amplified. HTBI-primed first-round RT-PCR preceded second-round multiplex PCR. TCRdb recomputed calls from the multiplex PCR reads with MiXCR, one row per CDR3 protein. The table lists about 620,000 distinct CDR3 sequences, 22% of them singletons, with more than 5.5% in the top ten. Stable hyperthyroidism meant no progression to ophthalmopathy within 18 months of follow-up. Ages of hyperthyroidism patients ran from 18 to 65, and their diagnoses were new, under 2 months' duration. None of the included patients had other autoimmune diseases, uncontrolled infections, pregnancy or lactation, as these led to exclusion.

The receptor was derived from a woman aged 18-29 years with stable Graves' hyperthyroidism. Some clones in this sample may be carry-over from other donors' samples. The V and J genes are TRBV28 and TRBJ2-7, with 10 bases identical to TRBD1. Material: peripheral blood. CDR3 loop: CASSRQGAIPYEQYF. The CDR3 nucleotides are TGTGCCAGCAGCAGACAGGGGGCGATTCCCTACGAGCAGTACTTC.